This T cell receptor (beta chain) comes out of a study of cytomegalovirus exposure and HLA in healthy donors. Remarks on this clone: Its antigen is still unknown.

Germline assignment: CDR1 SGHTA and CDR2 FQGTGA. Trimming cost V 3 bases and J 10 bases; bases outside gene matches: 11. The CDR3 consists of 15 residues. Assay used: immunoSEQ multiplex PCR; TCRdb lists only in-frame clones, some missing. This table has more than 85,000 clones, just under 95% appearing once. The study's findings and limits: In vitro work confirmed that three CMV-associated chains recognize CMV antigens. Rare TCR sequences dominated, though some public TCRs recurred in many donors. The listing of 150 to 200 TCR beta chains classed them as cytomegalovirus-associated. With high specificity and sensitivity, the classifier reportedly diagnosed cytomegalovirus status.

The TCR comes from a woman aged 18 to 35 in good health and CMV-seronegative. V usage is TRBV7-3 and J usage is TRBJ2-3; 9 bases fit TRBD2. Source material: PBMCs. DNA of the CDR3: TGTGCCAGCAGCTTGACTAGCGGAGCAGGTTTTGCGCAGTATTTT. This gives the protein CASSLTSGAGFAQYF.